These 2 T cell receptor beta chains came from one sample sequenced in a study of blood T cell repertoires in COVID-19. TCRdb's copy holds only in-frame clones and misses some; the assay was immunoSEQ multiplex PCR. This table holds 170,000 or so clones, around 80% found once. What was sequenced was peripheral blood. These receptors were obtained from a woman aged 60-75 years with acute or convalescent COVID-19.

This clone was detected only a few times. This rearrangement joins TRBV7-2 to TRBJ2-3; 8 bases fit TRBD1. The CDR3 totals 18 residues. V lost 2 bases and J lost 3; bases outside the gene matches: 13. Germline values: CDR1 SGHTA, CDR2 FQGNSA. The DNA of the CDR3 is TGTGCCAGCAGCTTACGGGCAGGGGGCGGTCCGGCAACAGATACGCAGTATTTT. This encodes CASSLRAGGGPATDTQYF.

Details on this clone: The same CDR3 can be traced to other DNA sequences in this sample. The V and J genes are TRBV7-2 and TRBJ2-2, with D tentatively TRBD2 (5 bases). CDR3 length: 16 amino acids. Trimming removed 1 base at V and 2 bases at J, with 11 bases between. Germline lookup yields CDR1 SGHTA and CDR2 FQGNSA. CDR3 residues: CASSLDRGTNTGELFF. CDR3 in DNA: TGTGCCAGCAGCTTAGACCGGGGTACTAACACCGGGGAGCTGTTTTTT. The whole variable domain, filled in from reference TRBV7-2 and TRBJ2-2, reads GAGVSQSPSNKVTEKGKDVELRCDPISGHTALYWYRQSLGQGLEFLIYFQGNSAPDKSGLPSDRFSAERTGGSVSTLTIQRTQQEDSAVYLCASSLDRGTNTGELFFGEGSRLTVL.